A single sample gave rise to the 4 T cell receptor beta chains below, sequenced in a study of blood T cell repertoires in COVID-19. Using immunoSEQ multiplex PCR, the repertoire was profiled, and TCRdb retains in-frame clones only, with some absent. The data hold about 200,000 clones, with around four fifths observed a single time. The sequenced sample was peripheral blood. The receptors come from a woman aged 40 to 50 with active or convalescent COVID-19.

There are a few counts of this clone. The chain couples TRBV7-9 to TRBJ2-2, with 9 positions matching TRBD2. CDR3 size: 14 residues. Germline CDR1 reads SEHNR; CDR2 reads FQNEAQ (reference sequence). The trim removed 3 bases at V and 8 bases at J, leaving 4 bases unmatched. CDR3 region: CASSLGTSLGELFF. The CDR3 DNA reads TGTGCCAGCAGCTTGGGGACTAGCCTTGGGGAGCTGTTTTTT. Variable domain in full (rest from reference TRBV7-9 and TRBJ2-2): DTGVSQNPRHKITKRGQNVTFRCDPISEHNRLYWYRQTLGQGPEFLTYFQNEAQLEKSRLLSDRFSAERPKGSFSTLEIQRTEQGDSAMYLCASSLGTSLGELFFGEGSRLTVL.

The rearrangement joins TRBV12-3 or TRBV12-4 to TRBJ1-5; D unclear. Trimming stripped 7 bases from V and 7 bases from J, with 14 bases between. The CDR3 is 13 amino acids. The CDR3 sequence is CASTDFTRQPQHF. The CDR3 bases are TGTGCCAGCACAGATTTCACCAGGCAGCCCCAGCATTTT.

The chain links TRBV5-6 to TRBJ2-3, with 8 bases that match TRBD1. The CDR3 spans 15 residues. V trimming: 4 bases; J trimming: 2 bases; junction bases outside the gene matches: 6. The germline CDR1 and CDR2 sequences are SGHDT and YYEEEE. Here the CDR3 reads CASSLRTGTTDTQYF. DNA for the CDR3: TGTGCCAGCAGCCTACGGACAGGGACCACAGATACGCAGTATTTT.

The rearrangement links TRBV27 to TRBJ2-3; no definite D call. The CDR3 is made up of 13 amino acids. From germline, CDR1 is MNHEY and CDR2 SMNVEV (reference sequence). V dropped 4 bases and J dropped 6 bases, with 11 bases sitting between them. CDR3 in DNA: TGTGCCAGCAGTTCCTTTATGAGCGATACGCAGTATTTT. This sequence encodes CASSSFMSDTQYF.